The clone carrying this T cell receptor (beta chain) was detected only a few times. Its antigen remains unknown. This entry comes from a study of T cells in localized non-small cell lung cancer. Broader study findings: Appearing in adjacent lung were a median about 60 of the top 100 tumor clones. Uninvolved adjacent lung showed peak T cell clonality, exceeding tumor.

Here immunoSEQ multiplex PCR was the method, and the copy in TCRdb shows in-frame clones only, minus some. The sample holds under 11,000 clones, over 25% seen once. The receptor was isolated from a man aged 40-75 years with stage I lung adenocarcinoma. Specimen: lung tumor tissue, collected before any cancer treatment.

In DNA form, the CDR3 reads TGTGCCAGCAGCCTCACGAAGCGTTCATCCCATTCGTTCACTGAGCAGTTCTTC. This sequence encodes CASSLTKRSSHSFTEQFF. The genes are TRBV11-3 and TRBJ2-1, with unresolved D. Trimming shortened V by 5 bases and J by 9 bases, and 29 bases separated the two germline ends. Germline V gene sequence: CDR1 SGHNT, CDR2 YENEEA. There are 18 residues in the CDR3.